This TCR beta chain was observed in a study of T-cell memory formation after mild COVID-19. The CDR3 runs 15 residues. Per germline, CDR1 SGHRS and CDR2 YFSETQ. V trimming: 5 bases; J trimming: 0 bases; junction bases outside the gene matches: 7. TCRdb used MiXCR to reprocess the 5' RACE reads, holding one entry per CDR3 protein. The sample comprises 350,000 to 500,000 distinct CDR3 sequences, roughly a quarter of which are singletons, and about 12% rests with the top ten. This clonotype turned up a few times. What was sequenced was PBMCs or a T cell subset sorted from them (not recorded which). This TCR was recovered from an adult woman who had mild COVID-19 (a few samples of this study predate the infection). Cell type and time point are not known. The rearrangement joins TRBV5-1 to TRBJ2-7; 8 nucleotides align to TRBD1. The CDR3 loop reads CASRVLGQDSYEQYF. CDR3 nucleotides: TGCGCCAGCAGAGTTCTGGGACAGGACTCCTACGAGCAGTACTTC.